This T cell receptor (beta chain) was sequenced in a study of spatial heterogeneity in lung cancer. Study-wide context: Detected sequences consistently included more beta-chain ones than alpha-chain ones. Averaged across combinations, each unique TCR and UMI pairing appeared more than ten times in raw reads, which were uncorrected. Points from the study as a whole: At tumor resection, ubiquitous expanded TCRs were detected in blood more often than later.

Points on this clonotype: Its target is not known.

Each TCR cDNA molecule bore a unique molecular identifier. TCRdb re-called the 5' RACE reads with MiXCR, one entry per CDR3 protein. The sample holds tens of thousands of distinct CDR3 sequences, 12% seen once. Trimming removed 6 bases from V and 2 bases from J; junction bases left unmatched: 6. Per the germline V gene, CDR1 is DFQATT and CDR2 is SNEGSKA (reference sequence). The CDR3 is made up of 14 amino acids. The time point is: sample taken at primary tumor resection. No cells were sorted before sequencing. The whole RNA sequenced was extracted from tumor, nontumor lung or frozen PBMC. Sequenced material: PBMCs, taken at surgery. The receptor's source is a male donor with early-stage non-small cell lung cancer. The J gene is TRBJ1-5, the V gene TRBV20-1; 8 bases fit TRBD1. This CDR3 reads CSASQGAGNQPQHF. The CDR3 region has the DNA TGCAGTGCCAGCCAGGGGGCGGGCAATCAGCCCCAGCATTTT.